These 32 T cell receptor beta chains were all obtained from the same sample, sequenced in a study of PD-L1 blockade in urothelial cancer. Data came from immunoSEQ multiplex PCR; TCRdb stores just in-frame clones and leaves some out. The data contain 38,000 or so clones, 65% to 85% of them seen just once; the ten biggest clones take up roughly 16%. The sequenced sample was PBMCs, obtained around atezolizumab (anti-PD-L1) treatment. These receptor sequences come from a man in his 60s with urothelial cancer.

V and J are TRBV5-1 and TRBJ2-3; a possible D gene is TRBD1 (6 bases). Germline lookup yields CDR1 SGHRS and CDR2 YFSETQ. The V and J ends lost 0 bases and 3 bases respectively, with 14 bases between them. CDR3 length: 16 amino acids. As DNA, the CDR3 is TGCGCCAGCAGCTTGGGAGGGACATCCCCGACAGATACGCAGTATTTT. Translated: CASSLGGTSPTDTQYF.

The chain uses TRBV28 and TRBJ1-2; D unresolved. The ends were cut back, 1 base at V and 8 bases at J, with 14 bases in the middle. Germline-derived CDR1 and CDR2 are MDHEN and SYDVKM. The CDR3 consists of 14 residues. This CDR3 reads CASSLLADLSGYTF. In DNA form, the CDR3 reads TGTGCCAGCAGTTTATTAGCGGACCTGAGCGGCTACACCTTC.

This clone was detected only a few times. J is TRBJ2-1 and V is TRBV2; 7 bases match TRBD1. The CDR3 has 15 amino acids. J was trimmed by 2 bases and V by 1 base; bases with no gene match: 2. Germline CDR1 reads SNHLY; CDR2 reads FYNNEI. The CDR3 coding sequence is TGTGCCAGCAGTGAAGGTCAGGGGGCCTACAATGAGCAGTTCTTC. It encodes CASSEGQGAYNEQFF.

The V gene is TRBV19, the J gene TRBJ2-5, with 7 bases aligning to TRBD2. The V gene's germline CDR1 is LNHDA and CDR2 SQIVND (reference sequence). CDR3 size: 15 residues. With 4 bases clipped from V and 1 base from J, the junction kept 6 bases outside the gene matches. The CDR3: CASSSGLGGQETQYF. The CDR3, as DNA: TGTGCCAGTAGTAGCGGACTAGGAGGCCAAGAGACCCAGTACTTC.

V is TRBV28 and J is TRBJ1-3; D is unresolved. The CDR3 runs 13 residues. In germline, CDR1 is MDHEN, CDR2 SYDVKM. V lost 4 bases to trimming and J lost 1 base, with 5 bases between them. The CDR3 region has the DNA TGTGCCAGCAGTTCTAGTTCTGGAAACACCATATATTTT. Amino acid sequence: CASSSSSGNTIYF.

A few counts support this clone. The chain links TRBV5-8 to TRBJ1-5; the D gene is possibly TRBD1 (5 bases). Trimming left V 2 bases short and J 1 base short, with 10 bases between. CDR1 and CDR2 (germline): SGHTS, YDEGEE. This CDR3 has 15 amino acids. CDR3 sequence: CASSLGHQSNQPQHF. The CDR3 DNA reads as TGTGCCAGCAGCTTAGGACACCAGAGCAATCAGCCCCAGCATTTT.

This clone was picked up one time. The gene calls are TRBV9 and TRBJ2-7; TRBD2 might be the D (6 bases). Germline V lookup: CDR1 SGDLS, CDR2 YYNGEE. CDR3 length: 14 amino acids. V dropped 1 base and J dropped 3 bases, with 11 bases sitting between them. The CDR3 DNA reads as TGTGCCAGCAGCGTACTCGGGACTGACTACGAGCAGTACTTC. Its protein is CASSVLGTDYEQYF.

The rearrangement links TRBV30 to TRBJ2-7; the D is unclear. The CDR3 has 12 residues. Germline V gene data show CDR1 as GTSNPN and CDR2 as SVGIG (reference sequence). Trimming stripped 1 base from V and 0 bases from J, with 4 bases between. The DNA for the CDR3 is TGTGCCTGGAGTGGGCTCTCCTACGAGCAGTACTTC. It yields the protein CAWSGLSYEQYF.

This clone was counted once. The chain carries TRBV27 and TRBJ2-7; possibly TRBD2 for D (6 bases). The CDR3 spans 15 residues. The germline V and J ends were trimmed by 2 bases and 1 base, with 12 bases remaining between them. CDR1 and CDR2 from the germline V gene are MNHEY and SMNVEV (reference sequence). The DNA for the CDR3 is TGTGCCAGCAGTTTACTGGGCGCGGGGTCCTACGAGCAGTACTTC. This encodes CASSLLGAGSYEQYF.

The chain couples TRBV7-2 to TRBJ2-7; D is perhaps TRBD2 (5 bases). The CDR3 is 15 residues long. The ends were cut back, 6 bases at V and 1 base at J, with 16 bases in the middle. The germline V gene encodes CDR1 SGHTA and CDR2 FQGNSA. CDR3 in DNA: TGTGCCAGCAGTGAGAAACCTACTAGTTCCTACGAGCAGTACTTC. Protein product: CASSEKPTSSYEQYF.

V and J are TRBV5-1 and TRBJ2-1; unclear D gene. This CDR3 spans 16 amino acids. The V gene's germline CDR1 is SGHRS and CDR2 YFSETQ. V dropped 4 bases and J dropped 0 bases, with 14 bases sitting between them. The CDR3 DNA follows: TGCGCCAGCAGCACCCTTAGCCGTAGCTCCTACAATGAGCAGTTCTTC. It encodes CASSTLSRSSYNEQFF.

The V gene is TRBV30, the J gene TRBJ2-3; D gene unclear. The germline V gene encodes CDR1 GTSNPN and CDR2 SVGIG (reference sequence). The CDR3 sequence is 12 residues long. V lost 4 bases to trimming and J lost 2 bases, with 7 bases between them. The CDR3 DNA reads TGTGCCTGGAAACAAAACACAGATACGCAGTATTTT. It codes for CAWKQNTDTQYF.

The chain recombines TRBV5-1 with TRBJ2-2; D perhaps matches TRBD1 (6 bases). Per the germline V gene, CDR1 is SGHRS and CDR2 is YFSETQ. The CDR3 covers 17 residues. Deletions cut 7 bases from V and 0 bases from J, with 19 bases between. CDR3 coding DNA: TGCGCCAGCCGCAGGACAGCCAACAACGCGAACACCGGGGAGCTGTTTTTT. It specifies CASRRTANNANTGELFF. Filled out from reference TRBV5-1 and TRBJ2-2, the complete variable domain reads KAGVTQTPRYLIKTRGQQVTLSCSPISGHRSVSWYQQTPGQGLQFLFEYFSETQRNKGNFPGRFSGRQFSNSRSEMNVSTLELGDSALYLCASRRTANNANTGELFFGEGSRLTVL.

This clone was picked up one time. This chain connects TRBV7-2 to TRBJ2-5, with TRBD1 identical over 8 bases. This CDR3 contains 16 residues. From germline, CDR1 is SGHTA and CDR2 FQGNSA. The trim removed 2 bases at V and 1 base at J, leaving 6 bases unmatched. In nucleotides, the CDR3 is TGTGCCAGCAGCTTAAGGGGGACAGGCCTCCAAGAGACCCAGTACTTC. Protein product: CASSLRGTGLQETQYF. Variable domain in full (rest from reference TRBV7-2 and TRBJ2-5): GAGVSQSPSNKVTEKGKDVELRCDPISGHTALYWYRQSLGQGLEFLIYFQGNSAPDKSGLPSDRFSAERTGGSVSTLTIQRTQQEDSAVYLCASSLRGTGLQETQYFGPGTRLLVL.

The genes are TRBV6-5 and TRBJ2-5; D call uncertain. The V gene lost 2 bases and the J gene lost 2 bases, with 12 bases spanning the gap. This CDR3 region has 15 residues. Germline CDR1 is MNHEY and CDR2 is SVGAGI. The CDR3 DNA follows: TGTGCCAGCAGTTACCGCTCCACCAGGCAAGAGACCCAGTACTTC. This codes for CASSYRSTRQETQYF.

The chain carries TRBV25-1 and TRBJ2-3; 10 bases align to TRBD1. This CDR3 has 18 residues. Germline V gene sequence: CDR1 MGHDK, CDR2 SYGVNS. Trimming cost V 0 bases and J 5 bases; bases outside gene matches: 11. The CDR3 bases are TGTGCCAGCAGTGAATACGCCGGGACAGGGGCAGGAGGAGATACGCAGTATTTT. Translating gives CASSEYAGTGAGGDTQYF.

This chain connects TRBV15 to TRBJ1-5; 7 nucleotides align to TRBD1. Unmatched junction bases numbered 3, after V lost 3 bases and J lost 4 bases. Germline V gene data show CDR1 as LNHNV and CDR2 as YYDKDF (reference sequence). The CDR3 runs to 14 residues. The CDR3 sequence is CATSRGQQNQPQHF. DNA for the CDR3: TGTGCCACCAGCAGGGGACAGCAGAATCAGCCCCAGCATTTT. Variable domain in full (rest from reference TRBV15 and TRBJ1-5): DAMVIQNPRYQVTQFGKPVTLSCSQTLNHNVMYWYQQKSSQAPKLLFHYYDKDFNNEADTPDNFQSRRPNTSFCFLDIRSPGLGDTAMYLCATSRGQQNQPQHFGDGTRLSIL.

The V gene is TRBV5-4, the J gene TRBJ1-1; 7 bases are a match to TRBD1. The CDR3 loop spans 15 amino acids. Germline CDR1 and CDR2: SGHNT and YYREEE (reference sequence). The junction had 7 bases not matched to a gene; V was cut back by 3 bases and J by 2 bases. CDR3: CASSSQTGLNTEAFF. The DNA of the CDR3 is TGTGCCAGCAGCTCCCAGACAGGGCTTAACACTGAAGCTTTCTTT.

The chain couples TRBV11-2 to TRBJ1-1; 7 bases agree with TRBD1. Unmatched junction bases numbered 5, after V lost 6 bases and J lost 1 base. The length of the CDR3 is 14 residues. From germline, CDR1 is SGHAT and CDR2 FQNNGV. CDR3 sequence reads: CASRQGPGNTEAFF. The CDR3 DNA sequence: TGTGCCAGCAGACAGGGGCCCGGGAACACTGAAGCTTTCTTT. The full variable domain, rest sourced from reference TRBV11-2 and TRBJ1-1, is EAGVAQSPRYKIIEKRQSVAFWCNPISGHATLYWYQQILGQGPKLLIQFQNNGVVDDSQLPKDRFSAERLKGVDSTLKIQPAKLEDSAVYLCASRQGPGNTEAFFGQGTRLTVV.

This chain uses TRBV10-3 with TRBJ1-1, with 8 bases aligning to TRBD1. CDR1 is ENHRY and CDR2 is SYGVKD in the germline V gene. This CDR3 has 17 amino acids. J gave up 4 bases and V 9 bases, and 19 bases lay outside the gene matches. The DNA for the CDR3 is TGTGCCATTAAGACAGGGGCCGGAAGCGGAGTCGGCACTGAAGCTTTCTTT. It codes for CAIKTGAGSGVGTEAFF.

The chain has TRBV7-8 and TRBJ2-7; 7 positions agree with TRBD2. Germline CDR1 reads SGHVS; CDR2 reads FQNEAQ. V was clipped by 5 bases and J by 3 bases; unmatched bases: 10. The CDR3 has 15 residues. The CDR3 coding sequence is TGTGCCAGCAGCCCTCGGGGAGGGGATATCTACGAGCAGTACTTC. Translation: CASSPRGGDIYEQYF.

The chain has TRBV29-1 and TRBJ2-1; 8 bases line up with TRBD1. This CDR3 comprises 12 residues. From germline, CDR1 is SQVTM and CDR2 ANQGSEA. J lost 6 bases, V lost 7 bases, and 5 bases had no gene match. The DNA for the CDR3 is TGCAGCGGGATTACAGGGGGCAATGAGCAGTTCTTC. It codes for CSGITGGNEQFF.

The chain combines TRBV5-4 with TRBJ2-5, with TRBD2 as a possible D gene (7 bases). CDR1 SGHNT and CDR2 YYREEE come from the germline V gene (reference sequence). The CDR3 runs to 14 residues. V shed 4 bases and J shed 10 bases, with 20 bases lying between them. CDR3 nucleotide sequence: TGTGCCAGCAGCAAGGACCAAAAGGGGGGGAACCAGTACTTC. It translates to CASSKDQKGGNQYF. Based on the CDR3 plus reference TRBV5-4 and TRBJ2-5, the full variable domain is ETGVTQSPTHLIKTRGQQVTLRCSSQSGHNTVSWYQQALGQGPQFIFQYYREEENGRGNFPPRFSGLQFPNYSSELNVNALELDDSALYLCASSKDQKGGNQYFGPGTRLLVL.

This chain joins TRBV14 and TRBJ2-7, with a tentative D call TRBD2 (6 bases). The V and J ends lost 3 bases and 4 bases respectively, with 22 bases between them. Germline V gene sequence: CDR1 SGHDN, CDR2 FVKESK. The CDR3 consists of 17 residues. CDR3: CASSHEPGLTLPYEQYF. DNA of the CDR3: TGTGCCAGCAGCCACGAACCCGGACTAACCCTTCCATACGAGCAGTACTTC.

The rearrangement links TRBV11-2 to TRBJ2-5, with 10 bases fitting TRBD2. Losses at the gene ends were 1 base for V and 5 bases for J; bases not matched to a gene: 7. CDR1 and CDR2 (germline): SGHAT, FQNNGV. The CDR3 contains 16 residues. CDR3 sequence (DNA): TGTGCCAGCAGCTTAGGTCTAGCGGGAGATTACGAGACCCAGTACTTC. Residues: CASSLGLAGDYETQYF. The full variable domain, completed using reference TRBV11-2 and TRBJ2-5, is EAGVAQSPRYKIIEKRQSVAFWCNPISGHATLYWYQQILGQGPKLLIQFQNNGVVDDSQLPKDRFSAERLKGVDSTLKIQPAKLEDSAVYLCASSLGLAGDYETQYFGPGTRLLVL.

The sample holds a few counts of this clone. Here the CDR3 reads CASSETSRQGGPGELFF. The CDR3 DNA follows: TGTGCCAGCAGCGAAACAAGCCGACAGGGAGGCCCCGGGGAGCTGTTTTTT. V gene TRBV11-3 combines with J gene TRBJ2-2; D is perhaps TRBD1 (7 bases). This CDR3 contains 17 residues. CDR1 is SGHNT and CDR2 is YENEEA in the germline V gene. The ends were cut back, 5 bases at V and 6 bases at J, with 22 bases in the middle.

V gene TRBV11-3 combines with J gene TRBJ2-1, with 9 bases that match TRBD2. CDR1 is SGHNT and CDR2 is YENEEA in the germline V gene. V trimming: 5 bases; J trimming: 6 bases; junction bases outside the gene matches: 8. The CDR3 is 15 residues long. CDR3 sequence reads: CASSSRGGASNEQFF. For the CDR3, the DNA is TGTGCCAGCAGCAGCCGCGGGGGGGCCAGCAATGAGCAGTTCTTC.

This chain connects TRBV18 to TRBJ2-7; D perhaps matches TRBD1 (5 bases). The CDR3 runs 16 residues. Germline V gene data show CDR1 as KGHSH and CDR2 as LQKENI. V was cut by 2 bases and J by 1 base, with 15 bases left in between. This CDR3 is CASSPVATASSYEQYF. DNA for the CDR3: TGTGCCAGCTCACCAGTCGCGACAGCTTCTTCCTACGAGCAGTACTTC.

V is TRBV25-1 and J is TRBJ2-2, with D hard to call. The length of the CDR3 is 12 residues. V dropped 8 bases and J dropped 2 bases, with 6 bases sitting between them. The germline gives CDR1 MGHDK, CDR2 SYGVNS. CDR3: CASRVNTGELFF. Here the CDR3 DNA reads TGTGCCAGCCGTGTAAACACCGGGGAGCTGTTTTTT.

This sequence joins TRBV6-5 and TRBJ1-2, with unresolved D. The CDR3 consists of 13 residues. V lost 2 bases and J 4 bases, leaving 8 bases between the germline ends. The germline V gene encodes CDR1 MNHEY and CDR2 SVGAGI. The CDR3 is CASSYLGTYGYTF. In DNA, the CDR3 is TGTGCCAGCAGTTACCTAGGAACCTATGGCTACACCTTC.

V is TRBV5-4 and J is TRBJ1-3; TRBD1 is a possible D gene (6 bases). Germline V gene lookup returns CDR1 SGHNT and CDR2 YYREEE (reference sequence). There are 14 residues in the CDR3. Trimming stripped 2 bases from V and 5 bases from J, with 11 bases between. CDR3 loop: CASSLYRERNTIYF. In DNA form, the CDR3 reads TGTGCCAGCAGCTTATACAGGGAGCGAAACACCATATATTTT.

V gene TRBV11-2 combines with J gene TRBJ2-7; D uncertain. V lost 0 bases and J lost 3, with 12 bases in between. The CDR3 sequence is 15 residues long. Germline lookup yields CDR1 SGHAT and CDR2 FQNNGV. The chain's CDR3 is CASSLDFRLGYEQYF. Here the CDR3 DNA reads TGTGCCAGCAGCTTAGATTTCCGACTCGGCTACGAGCAGTACTTC.